The 9 T cell receptor beta chains given below trace back to one sample, sequenced in a study of blood T cells in healthy people across ages. PCR was performed a second time for about 7 to 11 cycles using a sample-barcoded 5' primer and a J-beta primer mix. TCRdb re-called the 5' RACE reads through MiXCR, storing one row per CDR3 protein. The data show roughly 860,000 distinct CDR3 sequences, roughly 60% seen once. Material: blood. The receptors stem from a young man in good health.

The V gene is TRBV25-1, the J gene TRBJ1-5; D is possibly TRBD1 (6 bases). Trimming shortened V by 2 bases and J by 6 bases, and 14 bases separated the two germline ends. Looked up from germline, CDR1 is MGHDK and CDR2 is SYGVNS. CDR3 length: 15 residues. The CDR3 loop is CASSEARGGGQPQHF. DNA of the CDR3: TGTGCCAGCAGTGAAGCGCGGGGAGGGGGTCAGCCCCAGCATTTT.

The CDR3: CASSVGTPSSGPSKEQFF. The CDR3, as DNA: TGTGCCAGCAGCGTAGGAACCCCCTCCAGCGGACCCTCGAAGGAGCAGTTCTTC. V gene TRBV9 combines with J gene TRBJ2-1; perhaps TRBD2 as D (5 bases). The germline V gene has CDR1 SGDLS and CDR2 YYNGEE. V lost 0 bases, J lost 10 bases, and 26 bases lay in between. The CDR3 is 18 amino acids.

This chain connects TRBV6-5 to TRBJ2-5; 7 bases agree with TRBD1. The ends lost 5 bases at V and 5 bases at J; junction bases unmatched: 5. This CDR3 comprises 13 residues. Germline V CDR1 and CDR2: MNHEY, SVGAGI. The CDR3 DNA follows: TGTGCCAGCAGTCTCTCGACAGGGGAGACCCAGTACTTC. Amino acid sequence: CASSLSTGETQYF.

The V and J genes are TRBV7-3 and TRBJ1-1, with D possibly matching TRBD1 (6 bases). This CDR3 contains 13 residues. V lost 3 bases to trimming and J lost 8 bases, with 13 bases between them. Germline assignment: CDR1 SGHTA and CDR2 FQGTGA. The CDR3 nucleotides read TGTGCCAGCAGCTTGGCGGGACAAGGAGAAGCTTTCTTT. Protein: CASSLAGQGEAFF.

This clonotype was counted a few times. The chain joins TRBV7-9 to TRBJ2-5; the D is unclear. The J call could be wrong; TRBJ2-7 is a better fit for the DNA end. This CDR3 comprises 12 residues. The germline gives CDR1 SEHNR, CDR2 FQNEAQ (reference sequence). The CDR3 region is CASSLEFHEQYF. CDR3 sequence (DNA): TGTGCCAGCAGCTTAGAGTTCCACGAGCAGTACTTC.

This clonotype has more than one count but fewer than ten. The rearrangement joins TRBV18 to TRBJ2-4; D is uncertain. The V and J ends lost 0 bases and 2 bases respectively, with 5 bases between them. Germline loops: CDR1 KGHSH, CDR2 LQKENI. CDR3 length: 14 residues. The CDR3 loop is CASSPPISKNIQYF. CDR3 bases: TGTGCCAGCTCACCACCCATATCCAAAAACATTCAGTACTTC.

The gene calls are TRBV7-2 and TRBJ2-3, with 9 bases fitting TRBD1. CDR1 is SGHTA and CDR2 is FQGNSA in the germline V gene. V dropped 1 base and J dropped 4; count of bases not matched to a gene: 6. The CDR3 spans 16 residues. CDR3: CASSLVTGGGADTQYF. The CDR3 DNA is TGTGCCAGCAGCTTAGTGACAGGGGGGGGGGCAGATACGCAGTATTTT.

A single count supports this clonotype. The genes are TRBV18 and TRBJ2-4, with D perhaps being TRBD1 or TRBD2 (7 bases each). The J call could be wrong; TRBJ2-5 is a better fit for the DNA end. CDR3 length: 14 residues. The V gene's germline CDR1 is KGHSH and CDR2 LQKENI. The CDR3 DNA sequence: TGTGCCAGCTCAGCCGGGGGGACAGAAGAGACCCAGTACTTC. It encodes CASSAGGTEETQYF.

This clonotype has more than one count but fewer than ten. The J gene is TRBJ2-1, the V gene TRBV25-1; D remains ambiguous. The CDR3 length is 11 residues. Deletions cut 5 bases from V and 9 bases from J, with 8 bases between. Germline CDR1 is MGHDK and CDR2 is SYGVNS. CDR3 sequence reads: CASSNTGEQFF. CDR3 nucleotide sequence: TGTGCCAGCAGTAACACGGGTGAGCAGTTCTTC.